The 21 T cell receptor beta chains below were found in one sample sequenced in a study of T cell responses to AZD1222 COVID-19 vaccine. Clones were read by immunoSEQ multiplex PCR, and TCRdb kept only the in-frame ones, dropping some. In the table there are 150,000 or so clones, around nine tenths of which are singletons. Sequences were derived from peripheral blood, sampled on day 0 of AZD1222 vaccination. Receptors originate from an adult in good health.

This clone showed up just once. The V call is TRBV5-1, the J call TRBJ2-5; no clear D. Germline assignment: CDR1 SGHRS and CDR2 YFSETQ. Trimming left V 0 bases short and J 2 bases short, with 8 bases between. The CDR3 spans 14 residues. CDR3 sequence (DNA): TGCGCCAGCAGCTTGGCCGTCACTCAAGAGACCCAGTACTTC. This translates into CASSLAVTQETQYF.

The chain links TRBV6-6 to TRBJ1-3; 8 positions match TRBD1. Germline V gives CDR1 MNHNY, CDR2 SVGAGI (reference sequence). V gave up 5 bases and J gave up 0 bases; unmatched junction bases: 6. The CDR3 spans 16 residues. Here the CDR3 DNA reads TGTGCCAGCAGTGTCGGACAGGGAGACTCTGGAAACACCATATATTTT. This sequence encodes CASSVGQGDSGNTIYF.

This clone was detected a few times. The CDR3 DNA follows: TGTGCCAGCAGCCGACCGGAAGGGGGGAATGAGCAGTTCTTC. This encodes CASSRPEGGNEQFF. This chain links TRBV7-9 with TRBJ2-1; D is perhaps TRBD1 or TRBD2 (6 bases each). CDR1 SEHNR and CDR2 FQNEAQ come from the germline V gene (reference sequence). There are 14 residues in the CDR3. Trimming pared 5 bases from V and 7 bases from J, leaving 15 bases between.

This clone has just a few counts. The DNA for the CDR3 is TGTGCCAGCAGTGAGGCAACAGGGAATTCTGGGGCCAACGTCCTGACTTTC. It translates to CASSEATGNSGANVLTF. The rearrangement joins TRBV25-1 to TRBJ2-6; D perhaps matches TRBD1 (6 bases). Germline V gene sequence: CDR1 MGHDK, CDR2 SYGVNS. The CDR3 has 17 residues. The V gene lost 3 bases and the J gene lost 1 base, with 13 bases spanning the gap.

The CDR3 protein is CASSLATALGGYTF. CDR3 nucleotides: TGCGCCAGCAGCTTGGCGACGGCGCTTGGGGGCTACACCTTC. This chain joins TRBV5-1 and TRBJ1-2; D uncertain. The CDR3 totals 14 residues. Trimming removed 0 bases at V and 8 bases at J, with 14 bases between. Germline assignment: CDR1 SGHRS and CDR2 YFSETQ.

V is TRBV6-1 and J is TRBJ1-2; possibly TRBD1 for D (5 bases). CDR1 MNHNS and CDR2 SASEGT come from the germline V gene. CDR3 length: 15 amino acids. Trimming removed 2 bases from V and 6 bases from J, with 16 bases in between. This chain's CDR3 is CASSEWGEEWNGYTF. The CDR3 DNA follows: TGTGCCAGCAGTGAATGGGGGGAAGAGTGGAATGGCTACACCTTC.

The J gene is TRBJ1-1, the V gene TRBV6-5; D remains ambiguous. Germline loops: CDR1 MNHEY, CDR2 SVGAGI. The CDR3 totals 13 residues. V shed 4 bases and J shed 0 bases, with 6 bases lying between them. The CDR3 nucleotides read TGTGCCAGCAGTTCGAACATGAACACTGAAGCTTTCTTT. It translates to CASSSNMNTEAFF.

This sequence joins TRBV5-4 and TRBJ2-7, with 11 bases matching TRBD2. The V and J ends lost 0 bases and 1 base, in that order; junction bases with no gene match: 3. Looked up from germline, CDR1 is SGHNT and CDR2 is YYREEE (reference sequence). The CDR3 is 16 amino acids. DNA of the CDR3: TGTGCCAGCAGCTTGGCCGGGACTAGCGGTTCCTACGAGCAGTACTTC. Encoded protein: CASSLAGTSGSYEQYF.

The rearrangement joins TRBV28 to TRBJ2-7; 10 bases are shared with TRBD2. V was pared by 5 bases and J by 4 bases, with 8 bases of the junction left unmatched. The CDR3 loop spans 15 amino acids. The germline gives CDR1 MDHEN, CDR2 SYDVKM. CDR3 sequence reads: CASSGKLAGSYEQYF. The CDR3 bases are TGTGCCAGCAGTGGAAAACTAGCGGGATCTTACGAGCAGTACTTC.

The chain carries TRBV5-1 and TRBJ1-4; 8 nucleotides agree with TRBD1. Trimming removed 0 bases from V and 5 bases from J; junction bases left unmatched: 3. This CDR3 spans 15 amino acids. Germline values: CDR1 SGHRS, CDR2 YFSETQ. The CDR3 DNA sequence: TGCGCCAGCAGCTTGGGGCGGACAGGGAATGAAAAACTGTTTTTT. Translation gives CASSLGRTGNEKLFF.

The chain's CDR3 is CASSYMTGQGGTEAFF. The CDR3 DNA sequence: TGTGCCAGCAGCTATATGACGGGCCAGGGCGGAACTGAAGCTTTCTTT. This chain connects TRBV7-2 to TRBJ1-1; tentative D call: TRBD1 (5 bases). The CDR3 contains 16 residues. Deletions cut 4 bases from V and 5 bases from J, with 20 bases between. Looked up from germline, CDR1 is SGHTA and CDR2 is FQGNSA.

The chain has TRBV11-3 and TRBJ1-6; D is unclear. CDR1 is SGHNT and CDR2 is YENEEA in the germline V gene. V gave up 3 bases and J gave up 7 bases, with 10 bases separating them. This CDR3 is 14 amino acids long. Here the CDR3 reads CASSFGGPNSPLHF. As DNA, the CDR3 is TGTGCCAGCAGCTTCGGAGGCCCGAATTCACCCCTCCACTTT.

The chain uses TRBV7-9 and TRBJ2-1, with 9 bases aligning to TRBD2. Germline V gene lookup returns CDR1 SEHNR and CDR2 FQNEAQ (reference sequence). This CDR3 spans 15 amino acids. Trimming took 2 bases from V and 4 from J; bases not matched to a gene: 3. The CDR3 sequence: CASSLSAGGYNEQFF. CDR3 in DNA: TGTGCCAGCAGCTTAAGCGCGGGAGGGTACAATGAGCAGTTCTTC.

The V and J genes are TRBV30 and TRBJ2-1, with a tentative D call TRBD2 (5 bases). The germline gives CDR1 GTSNPN, CDR2 SVGIG (reference sequence). The ends were cut back, 0 bases at V and 6 bases at J, with 6 bases in the middle. The CDR3 is made up of 12 amino acids. The CDR3 protein is CAWSVTSNEQFF. Here the CDR3 DNA reads TGTGCCTGGAGTGTCACTAGCAATGAGCAGTTCTTC.

The gene calls are TRBV4-1 and TRBJ1-2; the D is unclear. Germline V gene data show CDR1 as MGHRA and CDR2 as YSYEKL. The CDR3 loop spans 14 amino acids. Trimming removed 4 bases from V and 5 bases from J, with 14 bases in between. CDR3 sequence: CASSRPGTLYGYTF. CDR3 DNA: TGCGCCAGCAGCCGGCCTGGAACCCTTTATGGCTACACCTTC.

CDR3: CASSPKSSATNEKLFF. The DNA of the CDR3 is TGTGCCAGCTCACCAAAGTCCAGTGCAACTAATGAAAAACTGTTTTTT. The chain is built from TRBV18 and TRBJ1-4; D is ambiguous. With 2 bases removed from V and 0 bases from J, the gap between germline ends came to 10 bases. CDR1 is KGHSH, CDR2 LQKENI, per germline. CDR3 length: 16 residues. The whole variable domain, remainder taken from reference TRBV18 and TRBJ1-4, is NAGVMQNPRHLVRRRGQEARLRCSPMKGHSHVYWYRQLPEEGLKFMVYLQKENIIDESGMPKERFSAEFPKEGPSILRIQQVVRGDSAAYFCASSPKSSATNEKLFFGSGTQLSVL.

The chain joins TRBV27 to TRBJ2-4; TRBD2 agrees at 10 bases. The J call may be wrong; the DNA end is better matched by TRBJ2-1. Germline CDR1 reads MNHEY; CDR2 reads SMNVEV (reference sequence). The length of the CDR3 is 16 residues. In nucleotides, the CDR3 is TGTGCCAGCAGTAGGGCCGGGACTAGCGAAAAAAACATTCAGTTCTTC. It specifies CASSRAGTSEKNIQFF.

The rearrangement links TRBV29-1 to TRBJ1-2, with TRBD1 identical over 7 bases. V lost 0 bases and J lost 6; bases outside the gene matches: 7. The CDR3 covers 14 residues. Germline CDR1 is SQVTM and CDR2 is ANQGSEA. CDR3 sequence: CSVEEPGQKDGYTF. The CDR3 DNA reads as TGCAGCGTTGAAGAACCGGGACAGAAAGATGGCTACACCTTC.

The V call is TRBV19, the J call TRBJ1-2, with TRBD1 matching over 8 bases. This CDR3 region has 15 residues. Germline V lookup: CDR1 LNHDA, CDR2 SQIVND (reference sequence). Trimming removed 6 bases from V and 0 bases from J; junction bases left unmatched: 6. The CDR3 reads CASRGTGKANYGYTF. The DNA for the CDR3 is TGTGCCAGTAGGGGGACAGGAAAAGCTAACTATGGCTACACCTTC.

The rearrangement joins TRBV6-6 to TRBJ1-2, with D tentatively TRBD1 (5 bases). V was cut by 8 bases and J by 7 bases, with 14 bases left in between. Germline V CDR1 and CDR2: MNHNY, SVGAGI (reference sequence). The CDR3 spans 12 residues. The CDR3 region is CASFQGSSGYTF. The DNA of the CDR3 is TGTGCCAGCTTTCAGGGAAGCAGTGGCTACACCTTC.

The count of this clone is one. This chain uses TRBV18 with TRBJ1-2; perhaps TRBD1 as D (6 bases). Per the germline V gene, CDR1 is KGHSH and CDR2 is LQKENI. The CDR3 runs 13 residues. V was shortened by 3 bases and J by 10 bases, with 15 bases between the two germline ends. The CDR3 nucleotides read TGTGCCAGCTCACCCGGGAAACAGGGTTCCTACACCTTC. This codes for CASSPGKQGSYTF.